The text below deals with one TCR beta chain. This sample is part of a study of T-cell memory formation after mild COVID-19. TCRdb itself ran the 5' RACE reads through MiXCR, one entry per CDR3 protein. This table has about 420,000 distinct CDR3 sequences, roughly a quarter appearing once. The CDR3 spans 14 residues. The germline V gene encodes CDR1 KGHDR and CDR2 SFDVKD. After removal of 4 bases from V and 5 bases from J, the junction contained 7 bases not matched to a gene. The J gene is TRBJ2-7, the V gene TRBV24-1; TRBD1 aligns across 7 bases. The sample consisted of PBMCs or a T cell subset sorted from them (not recorded which). The source of this sequence is an adult woman who had mild COVID-19 (a few samples of this study predate the infection). Cell type and time point are not known. CDR3: CATSERTGLDEQYF. DNA of the CDR3: TGTGCCACCAGTGAGCGGACAGGATTGGACGAGCAGTACTTC.